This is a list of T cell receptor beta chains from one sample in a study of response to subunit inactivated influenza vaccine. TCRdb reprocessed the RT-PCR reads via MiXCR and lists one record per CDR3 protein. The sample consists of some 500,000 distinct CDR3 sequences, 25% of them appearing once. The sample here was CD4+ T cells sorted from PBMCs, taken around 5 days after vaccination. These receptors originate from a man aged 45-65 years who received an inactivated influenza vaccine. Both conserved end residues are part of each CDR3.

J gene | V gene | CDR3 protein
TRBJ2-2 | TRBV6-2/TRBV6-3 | CASSQQRGGPAGELFF
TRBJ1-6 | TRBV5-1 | CASSLGTHSNSPLHF
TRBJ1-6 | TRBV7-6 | CASSSRQGEYNSPLHF
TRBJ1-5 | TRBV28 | CASSLQVYSNQPQHF
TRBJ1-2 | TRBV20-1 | CMDREGYTF
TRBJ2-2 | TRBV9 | CASSPGGSGTNTGELFF
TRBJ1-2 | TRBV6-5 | CASSYEAAYGYTF
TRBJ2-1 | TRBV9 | CASSVEGAGIPSYNEQFF
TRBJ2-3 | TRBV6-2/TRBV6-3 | CASSTGHGADTQYF
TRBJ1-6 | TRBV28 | CASSHPGPLHF
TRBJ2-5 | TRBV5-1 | CASSLAGTGIETQYF
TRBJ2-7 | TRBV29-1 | CSVGEFLDSYEQYF
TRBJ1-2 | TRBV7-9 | CASFPAGARLGYTF
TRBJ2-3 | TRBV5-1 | CASSPEPGSTDTQYF
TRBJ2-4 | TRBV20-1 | CSAAAGAKNIQYF
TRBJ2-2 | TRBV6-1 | CASRNGRANTGELFF
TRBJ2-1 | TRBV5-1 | CASSLDRDRGGQFF
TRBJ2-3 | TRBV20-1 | CSASNSGDISDTQYF
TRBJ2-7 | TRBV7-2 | CASSLARQTEQYF
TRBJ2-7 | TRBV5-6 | CASSFRGGTYEQYF
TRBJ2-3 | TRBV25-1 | CASSEFLATGSADTQYF
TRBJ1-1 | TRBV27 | CASSGDWGTEAFF